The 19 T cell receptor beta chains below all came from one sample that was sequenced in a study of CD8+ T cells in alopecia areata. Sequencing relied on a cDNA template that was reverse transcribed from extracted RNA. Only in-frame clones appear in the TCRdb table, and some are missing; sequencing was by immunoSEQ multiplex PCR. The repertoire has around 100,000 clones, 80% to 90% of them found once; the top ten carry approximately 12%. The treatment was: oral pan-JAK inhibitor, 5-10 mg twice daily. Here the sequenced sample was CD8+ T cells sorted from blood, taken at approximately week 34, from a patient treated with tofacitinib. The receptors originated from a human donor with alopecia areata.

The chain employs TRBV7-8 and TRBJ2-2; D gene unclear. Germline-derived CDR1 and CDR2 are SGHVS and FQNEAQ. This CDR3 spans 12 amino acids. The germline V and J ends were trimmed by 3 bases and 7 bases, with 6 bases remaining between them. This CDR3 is CASSFIDGELFF. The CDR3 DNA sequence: TGTGCCAGCAGCTTCATCGACGGGGAGCTGTTTTTT.

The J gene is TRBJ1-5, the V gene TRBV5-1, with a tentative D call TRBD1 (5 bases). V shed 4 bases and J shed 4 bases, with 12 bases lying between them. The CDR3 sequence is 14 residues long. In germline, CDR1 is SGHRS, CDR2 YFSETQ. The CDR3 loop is CASSEGDENQPQHF. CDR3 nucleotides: TGCGCCAGCAGCGAAGGGGACGAAAATCAGCCCCAGCATTTT.

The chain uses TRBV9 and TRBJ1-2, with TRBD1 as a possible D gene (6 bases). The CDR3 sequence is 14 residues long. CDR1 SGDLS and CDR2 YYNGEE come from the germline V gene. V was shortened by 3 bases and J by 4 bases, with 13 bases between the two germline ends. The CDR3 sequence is CASSAQGTSYGYTF. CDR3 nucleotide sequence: TGTGCCAGCAGCGCCCAGGGGACAAGCTATGGCTACACCTTC.

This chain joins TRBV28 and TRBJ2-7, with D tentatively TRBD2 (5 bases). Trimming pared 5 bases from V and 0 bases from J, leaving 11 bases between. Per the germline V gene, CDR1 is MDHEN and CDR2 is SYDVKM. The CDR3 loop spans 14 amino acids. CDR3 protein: CASSPPGYSYEQYF. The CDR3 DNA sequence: TGTGCCAGCAGTCCGCCGGGGTACTCCTACGAGCAGTACTTC.

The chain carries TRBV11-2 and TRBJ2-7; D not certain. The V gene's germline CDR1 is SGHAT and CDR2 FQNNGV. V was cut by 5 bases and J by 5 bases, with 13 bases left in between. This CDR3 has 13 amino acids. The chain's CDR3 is CASSPKTDDEQYF. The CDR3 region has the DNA TGTGCCAGCAGCCCCAAGACGGATGACGAGCAGTACTTC.

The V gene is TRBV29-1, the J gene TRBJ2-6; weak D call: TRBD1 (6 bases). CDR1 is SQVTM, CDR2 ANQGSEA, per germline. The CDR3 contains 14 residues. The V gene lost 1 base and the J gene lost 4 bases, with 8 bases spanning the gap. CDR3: CSVEGGLGANVLTF. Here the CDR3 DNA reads TGCAGCGTTGAAGGGGGGCTCGGGGCCAACGTCCTGACTTTC.

The CDR3 sequence: CASIPRRASGGAYEQYF. The CDR3 DNA follows: TGTGCCAGCATCCCTCGGAGGGCTAGCGGGGGGGCCTACGAGCAGTACTTC. V is TRBV5-6 and J is TRBJ2-7; 12 bases are a match to TRBD2. The CDR3 is 17 residues long. Germline V gives CDR1 SGHDT, CDR2 YYEEEE. V was pared by 6 bases and J by 2 bases, with 12 bases of the junction left unmatched.

The CDR3 nucleotides read TGTGCCAGCAGCCCCGGGGGACAGGGCCACGAGCAGTACTTC. Translating it yields CASSPGGQGHEQYF. The chain has TRBV27 and TRBJ2-7; 9 bases fit TRBD1. This CDR3 comprises 14 residues. Germline CDR1 is MNHEY and CDR2 is SMNVEV (reference sequence). Losses at the gene ends were 6 bases for V and 5 bases for J; bases not matched to a gene: 8.

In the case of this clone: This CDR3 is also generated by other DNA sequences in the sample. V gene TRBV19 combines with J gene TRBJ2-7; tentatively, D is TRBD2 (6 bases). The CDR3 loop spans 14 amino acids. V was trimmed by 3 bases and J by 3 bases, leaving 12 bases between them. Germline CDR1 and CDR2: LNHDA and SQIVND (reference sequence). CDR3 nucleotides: TGTGCCAGTAGTATCGGGGGTTTGGGCTACGAGCAGTACTTC. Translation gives CASSIGGLGYEQYF.

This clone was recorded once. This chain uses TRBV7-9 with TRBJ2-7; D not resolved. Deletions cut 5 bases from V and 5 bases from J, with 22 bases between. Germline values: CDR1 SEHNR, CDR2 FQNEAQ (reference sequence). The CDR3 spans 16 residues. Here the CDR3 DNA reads TGTGCCAGCAGCCTTCCCTTGGGGTCAGGCGGCGACGAGCAGTACTTC. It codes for CASSLPLGSGGDEQYF.

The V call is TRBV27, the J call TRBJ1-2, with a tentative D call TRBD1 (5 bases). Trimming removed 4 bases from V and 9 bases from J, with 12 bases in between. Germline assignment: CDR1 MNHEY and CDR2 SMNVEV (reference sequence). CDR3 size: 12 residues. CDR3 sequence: CASSYAGKSYTF. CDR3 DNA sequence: TGTGCCAGCAGTTACGCAGGGAAGAGCTACACCTTC.

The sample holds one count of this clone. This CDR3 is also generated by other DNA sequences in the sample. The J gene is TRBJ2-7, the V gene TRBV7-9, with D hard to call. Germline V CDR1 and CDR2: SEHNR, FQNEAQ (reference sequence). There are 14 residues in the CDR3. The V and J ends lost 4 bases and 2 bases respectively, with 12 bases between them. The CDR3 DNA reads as TGTGCCAGCAGCTCCCCTCCCGGACCCTACGAGCAGTACTTC. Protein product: CASSSPPGPYEQYF.

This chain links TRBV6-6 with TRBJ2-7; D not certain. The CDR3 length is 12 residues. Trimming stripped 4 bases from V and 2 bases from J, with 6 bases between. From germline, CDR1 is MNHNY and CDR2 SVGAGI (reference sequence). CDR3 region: CASSSSPYEQYF. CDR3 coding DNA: TGTGCCAGCAGTTCATCCCCCTACGAGCAGTACTTC.

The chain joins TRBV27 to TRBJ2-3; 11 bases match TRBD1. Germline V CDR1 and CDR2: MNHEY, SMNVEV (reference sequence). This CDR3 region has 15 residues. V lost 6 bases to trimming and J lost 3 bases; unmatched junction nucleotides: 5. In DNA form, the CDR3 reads TGTGCCAGCAGCCACGGACAGGGGGCGACAGATACGCAGTATTTT. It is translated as CASSHGQGATDTQYF.

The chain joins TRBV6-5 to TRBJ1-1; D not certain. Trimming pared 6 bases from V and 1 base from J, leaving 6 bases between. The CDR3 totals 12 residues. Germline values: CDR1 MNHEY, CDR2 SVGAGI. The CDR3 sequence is CASSLRNTEAFF. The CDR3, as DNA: TGTGCCAGCAGCCTAAGGAACACTGAAGCTTTCTTT.

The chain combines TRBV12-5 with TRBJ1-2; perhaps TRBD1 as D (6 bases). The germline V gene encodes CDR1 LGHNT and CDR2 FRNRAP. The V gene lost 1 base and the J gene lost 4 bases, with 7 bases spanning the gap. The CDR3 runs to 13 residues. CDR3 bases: TGTGCTAGTGGTTTGGAGGGGGGCTATGGCTACACCTTC. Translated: CASGLEGGYGYTF.

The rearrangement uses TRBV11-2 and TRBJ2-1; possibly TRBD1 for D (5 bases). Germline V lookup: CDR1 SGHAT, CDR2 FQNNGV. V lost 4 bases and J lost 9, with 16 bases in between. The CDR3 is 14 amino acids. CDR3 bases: TGTGCCAGCAGCTCGTCACCAAATGACAGTGAGCAGTTCTTC. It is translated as CASSSSPNDSEQFF.

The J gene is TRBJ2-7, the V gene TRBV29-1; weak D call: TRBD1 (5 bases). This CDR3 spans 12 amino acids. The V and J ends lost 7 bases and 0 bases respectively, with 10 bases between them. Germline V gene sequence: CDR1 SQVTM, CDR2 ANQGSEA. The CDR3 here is CSAHTGSYEQYF. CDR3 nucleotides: TGCAGCGCCCATACAGGCTCCTACGAGCAGTACTTC.

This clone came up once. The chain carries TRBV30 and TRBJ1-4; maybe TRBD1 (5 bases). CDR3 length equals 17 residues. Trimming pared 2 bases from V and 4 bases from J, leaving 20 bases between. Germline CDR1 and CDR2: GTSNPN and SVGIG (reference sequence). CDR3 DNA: TGTGCCTGGAGTCCTCCGGACAAGGCCGTGATTAATGAAAAACTGTTTTTT. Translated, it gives CAWSPPDKAVINEKLFF.